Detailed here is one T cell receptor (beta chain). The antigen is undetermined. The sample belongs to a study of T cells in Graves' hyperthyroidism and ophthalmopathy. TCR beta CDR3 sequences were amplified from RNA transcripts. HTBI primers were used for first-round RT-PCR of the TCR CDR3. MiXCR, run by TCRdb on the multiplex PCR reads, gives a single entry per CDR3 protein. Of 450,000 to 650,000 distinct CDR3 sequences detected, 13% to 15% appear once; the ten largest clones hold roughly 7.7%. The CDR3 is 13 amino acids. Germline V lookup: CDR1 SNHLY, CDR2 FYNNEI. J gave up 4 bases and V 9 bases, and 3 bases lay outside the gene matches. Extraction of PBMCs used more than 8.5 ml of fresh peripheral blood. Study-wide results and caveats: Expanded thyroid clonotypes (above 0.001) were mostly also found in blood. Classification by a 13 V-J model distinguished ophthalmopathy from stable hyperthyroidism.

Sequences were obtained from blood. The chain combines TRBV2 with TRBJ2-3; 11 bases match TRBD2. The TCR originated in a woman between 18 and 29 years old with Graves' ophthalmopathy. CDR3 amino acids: CARETSGADTQYF. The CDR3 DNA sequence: TGTGCCAGGGAGACTAGCGGGGCAGATACGCAGTATTTT.